The clone carrying this T cell receptor (beta chain) was seen more than once but under ten times. As yet, its antigen is unknown. The sample belongs to a study of CD8 T cells in ankylosing spondylitis. Germline-derived CDR1 and CDR2 are SGHRS and YFSETQ. The V end lost 9 bases, the J end lost 5 bases, and 17 bases lay between the germline ends. The CDR3 is 13 amino acids. TCRdb itself ran the 5' RACE reads through MiXCR, one entry per CDR3 protein. The sample has fewer than 350,000 distinct CDR3 sequences; around a tenth are singletons. Findings of the study overall: A motif of 7 to 9 highly homologous TCR beta variants was seen as apparently characteristic of ankylosing spondylitis blood. Matched ankylosing spondylitis synovial fluid reportedly showed significant enrichment of disease-linked clones.

The sample taken for sequencing was blood, either unsorted or a sorted T cell fraction (not recorded which). The clonotype originates from a female donor with ankylosing spondylitis or in good health (not recorded which). V gene TRBV5-1 combines with J gene TRBJ1-1; possibly TRBD1 for D (5 bases). The CDR3 region is CATTPVPGTEAFF. DNA for the CDR3: TGCGCCACCACCCCCGTCCCAGGGACTGAAGCTTTCTTT. The whole variable domain, remainder taken from reference TRBV5-1 and TRBJ1-1, is KAGVTQTPRYLIKTRGQQVTLSCSPISGHRSVSWYQQTPGQGLQFLFEYFSETQRNKGNFPGRFSGRQFSNSRSEMNVSTLELGDSALYLCATTPVPGTEAFFGQGTRLTVV.